This T cell receptor beta chain was identified during a study of spatial heterogeneity in lung cancer. About the study: The study consistently detected more beta-chain than alpha-chain sequences.

TCRdb re-called the 5' RACE reads through MiXCR, storing one row per CDR3 protein. This table has 25,000 to 30,000 distinct CDR3 sequences, around 5.9% appearing once. Trimming stripped 1 base from V and 5 bases from J, with 14 bases between. Per germline, CDR1 SGHVS and CDR2 FNYEAQ. CDR3 length: 15 amino acids. Described time point: blood at routine non-recurrence follow-up after resection. Unsorted whole RNA samples from tumor, nontumor lung or frozen PBMC were sequenced. This clonotype was recorded at least ten times. This chain links TRBV7-6 with TRBJ2-5, with D possibly being TRBD2 (6 bases). The sample here was PBMCs, taken at follow-up. The clonotype originates from a male donor with early-stage non-small cell lung cancer. CDR3 amino acids: CASSLEYSGSETQYF. The CDR3 bases are TGTGCCAGCAGCTTAGAGTACAGCGGGTCGGAGACCCAGTACTTC.